These 20 T cell receptor beta chains share one sample of origin, sequenced in a study of shared clonotypes between healthy human individuals. Measured with immunoSEQ multiplex PCR; TCRdb has only the in-frame clones, and not every one. The table lists approximately 720,000 clones, roughly 78% of them singletons. The sequenced sample was memory CD4+ T cells sorted from blood. Subset indicated: CD45RA-negative fraction. Source of these receptors: a woman in her 30s in good health.

For this clone: This sample also contains other DNA sequences that code for the same CDR3. The chain joins TRBV15 to TRBJ2-2; D uncertain. Germline CDR1 LNHNV, CDR2 YYDKDF (reference sequence). CDR3 length: 15 amino acids. Trimming removed 0 bases at V and 4 bases at J, with 9 bases between. CDR3 protein: CATSRDRELTGELFF. DNA of the CDR3: TGTGCCACCAGCAGAGATCGTGAACTCACCGGGGAGCTGTTTTTT.

This clone was picked up one time. The rearrangement uses TRBV28 and TRBJ2-7, with 8 nucleotides matching TRBD1. Germline trimming cut 6 bases from V and 0 bases from J; bases unmatched to any gene: 7. This CDR3 has 15 residues. CDR1 is MDHEN, CDR2 SYDVKM, per germline. DNA for the CDR3: TGTGCCAGCAGCCCAGGGACAGGAGCCTCCTACGAGCAGTACTTC. Protein sequence: CASSPGTGASYEQYF.

The chain has TRBV30 and TRBJ2-2; D unclear. Germline V gives CDR1 GTSNPN, CDR2 SVGIG (reference sequence). Trimming removed 2 bases at V and 7 bases at J, with 5 bases between. This CDR3 is built from 11 residues. The CDR3 region is CAWSSVGELFF. In DNA form, the CDR3 reads TGTGCCTGGAGTTCTGTCGGGGAGCTGTTTTTT.

The sample holds one count of this clone. This chain connects TRBV5-6 to TRBJ1-1; 8 nucleotides agree with TRBD1. Germline lookup yields CDR1 SGHDT and CDR2 YYEEEE. CDR3 length equals 14 residues. With V trimmed by 3 bases and J by 4 bases, 5 bases remained unmatched. CDR3 residues: CASSSTGGVTEAFF. In DNA, the CDR3 is TGTGCCAGCAGCTCTACAGGGGGGGTCACTGAAGCTTTCTTT.

The rearrangement joins TRBV29-1 to TRBJ1-1, with D tentatively TRBD1 (6 bases). The CDR3 length is 13 residues. Per germline, CDR1 SQVTM and CDR2 ANQGSEA. With 6 bases removed from V and 1 base from J, the gap between germline ends came to 12 bases. The CDR3 sequence: CSVSRGGNTEAFF. CDR3 nucleotides: TGCAGCGTCTCAAGGGGGGGGAACACTGAAGCTTTCTTT.

To note about this clone: The identical CDR3 is also encoded by other nucleotide sequences in the sample. CDR3 amino acids: CASSPNLNTIYF. CDR3 coding DNA: TGTGCCAGCTCACCGAACCTTAACACCATATATTTT. The chain uses TRBV18 and TRBJ1-3; no reliable D call. This CDR3 spans 12 amino acids. CDR1 KGHSH and CDR2 LQKENI come from the germline V gene. Trimming pared 3 bases from V and 7 bases from J, leaving 7 bases between.

V is TRBV2 and J is TRBJ2-2; TRBD1 agrees at 7 bases. V was pared by 5 bases and J by 9 bases, with 9 bases of the junction left unmatched. Germline V gene data show CDR1 as SNHLY and CDR2 as FYNNEI. The CDR3 totals 14 residues. The CDR3 DNA is TGTGCCAGCAGTCCCGGGACAGAATTGCGGGAGCTGTTTTTT. It is translated as CASSPGTELRELFF.

This chain connects TRBV19 to TRBJ2-7, with D tentatively TRBD1 or TRBD2 (5 bases each). V was pared by 5 bases and J by 3 bases, with 11 bases between. The CDR3 is made up of 13 amino acids. Looked up from germline, CDR1 is LNHDA and CDR2 is SQIVND (reference sequence). The CDR3: CASSWGPYYEQYF. In nucleotides, the CDR3 is TGTGCCAGTAGTTGGGGACCTTACTACGAGCAGTACTTC.

The chain uses TRBV10-3 and TRBJ2-1, with D possibly TRBD1 on 5 matching bases. The CDR3 is 12 residues long. Germline CDR1 and CDR2: ENHRY and SYGVKD. Trimming removed 5 bases at V and 6 bases at J, with 8 bases between. The CDR3 sequence: CAISKDINEQFF. As DNA, the CDR3 is TGTGCCATCAGTAAGGACATCAATGAGCAGTTCTTC.

This clone was seen a handful of times. The V and J genes are TRBV10-3 and TRBJ2-7; TRBD1 might be the D (5 bases). The germline V gene has CDR1 ENHRY and CDR2 SYGVKD. The CDR3 covers 13 residues. The V and J ends lost 5 bases and 2 bases respectively, with 10 bases between them. CDR3 sequence reads: CAISRQDTYEQYF. The CDR3 nucleotides are TGTGCCATCAGTCGGCAGGACACCTACGAGCAGTACTTC.

The chain joins TRBV6-1 to TRBJ2-3; D tentatively fits TRBD1 or TRBD2 (5 bases each). Trimming shortened V by 8 bases and J by 2 bases, and 17 bases separated the two germline ends. The CDR3 loop spans 15 amino acids. Germline lookup yields CDR1 MNHNS and CDR2 SASEGT. The chain's CDR3 is CASAPTGTYTDTQYF. The CDR3 DNA reads as TGTGCCAGCGCCCCCACCGGGACCTACACAGATACGCAGTATTTT.

Of note for this clone: This same CDR3 is encoded by further DNA sequences in the sample. The rearrangement uses TRBV2 and TRBJ2-1; possible D gene TRBD1, 6 bases. The germline CDR1 and CDR2 sequences are SNHLY and FYNNEI. The CDR3 loop spans 15 amino acids. The V end was cut by 2 bases, the J end by 0 bases, with 8 bases between. The CDR3 nucleotides read TGTGCCAGCAGTGAACTAGGGGGCTCCTACAATGAGCAGTTCTTC. Translating it yields CASSELGGSYNEQFF.

This clone was detected many times. This sequence joins TRBV29-1 and TRBJ2-1; D is perhaps TRBD2 (5 bases). The CDR3 runs 15 residues. The germline V gene encodes CDR1 SQVTM and CDR2 ANQGSEA. V lost 6 bases, J lost 6 bases, and 21 bases lay in between. The CDR3 DNA is TGCAGCGTGGGCACGGGATTCCTTGGGGTCAATGAGCAGTTCTTC. It codes for CSVGTGFLGVNEQFF.

With regard to this clone: The junction shows a germline mismatch at one end, possibly a read error. The chain combines TRBV6-5 with TRBJ1-5; TRBD1 matches at 8 bases. This CDR3 is built from 15 residues. The V gene's germline CDR1 is MNHEY and CDR2 SVGAGI. CDR3 DNA: TGTGCCAGCAGTGACTCGACAGGGGGCAATCAGCCCCAGCATTTT. It is translated as CASSDSTGGNQPQHF.

The chain recombines TRBV7-3 with TRBJ2-3; 8 bases match TRBD2. V lost 2 bases to trimming and J lost 3 bases; unmatched junction nucleotides: 7. Germline V CDR1 and CDR2: SGHTA, FQGTGA. The CDR3 consists of 16 residues. In DNA, the CDR3 is TGTGCCAGCAGCTTACGTCCCGCTAGCGGGACAGATACGCAGTATTTT. It specifies CASSLRPASGTDTQYF.

This clone was observed a single time. The chain joins TRBV4-1 to TRBJ1-2; D not certain. This CDR3 comprises 15 residues. Trimming left V 4 bases short and J 8 bases short, with 20 bases between. The germline V gene encodes CDR1 MGHRA and CDR2 YSYEKL. The CDR3 spells CASSPYHNGVSGYTF. CDR3 DNA sequence: TGCGCCAGCAGCCCCTATCACAACGGGGTGTCGGGCTACACCTTC.

This clone was picked up one time. The rearrangement links TRBV5-1 to TRBJ2-3, with TRBD1 matching 7 bases. Germline values: CDR1 SGHRS, CDR2 YFSETQ. The CDR3 extends over 14 amino acids. The J segment lost 2 bases and the V segment lost 4 bases, leaving 4 bases of the junction unmatched. Written as DNA, the CDR3 is TGCGCCAGCAGCCCGGGACAGCACACAGATACGCAGTATTTT. Protein: CASSPGQHTDTQYF.

A few counts support this clone. The V call is TRBV19, the J call TRBJ1-3; D might be TRBD1 (5 bases). CDR3 length: 15 residues. The V and J ends lost 7 bases and 4 bases respectively, with 17 bases between them. Germline CDR1 reads LNHDA; CDR2 reads SQIVND (reference sequence). The CDR3 region has the DNA TGTGCCAGTACCAATGAGCCAGGGCTCGGAAACACCATATATTTT. It specifies CASTNEPGLGNTIYF.

The gene calls are TRBV11-2 and TRBJ1-1; D is perhaps TRBD1 (6 bases). V was trimmed by 5 bases and J by 12 bases, leaving 31 bases between them. The CDR3 runs to 17 residues. Germline V gene data show CDR1 as SGHAT and CDR2 as FQNNGV. The CDR3 DNA is TGTGCCAGCAGCCCTAGGACCCGCCCGGGGGGCGCCTTAAAGACTTTCTTT. Translation: CASSPRTRPGGALKTFF.

This clone was observed once. The CDR3 DNA reads as TGTGCCAGCAGCTTAGTGTTTGAGTCCAGTAGTGTAACCGGGGAGCTGTTTTTT. It translates to CASSLVFESSSVTGELFF. This rearrangement joins TRBV7-6 to TRBJ2-2; D call uncertain. Trimming removed 1 base at V and 5 bases at J, with 20 bases between. The CDR3 is made up of 18 amino acids. The germline CDR1 and CDR2 sequences are SGHVS and FNYEAQ. Variable domain in full (rest from reference TRBV7-6 and TRBJ2-2): GAGVSQSPRYKVTKRGQDVALRCDPISGHVSLYWYRQALGQGPEFLTYFNYEAQQDKSGLPNDRFSAERPEGSISTLTIQRTEQRDSAMYRCASSLVFESSSVTGELFFGEGSRLTVL.